One sample yielded the 11 T cell receptor beta chains listed below, sequenced in a study of vaccination and CD4 T cells after COVID-19. Oncomine TCR Beta short-read sequencing was applied to DNA from cultured CD4+ T cells. TCRdb fed the PCR reads into MiXCR, producing one record per CDR3 protein. The sample lists 9,500 to 15,000 distinct CDR3 sequences, about 82% occurring once. Treatment reported: roughly 11-day PBMC culture with coronavirus spike peptide pools or control peptides (ViraFEST assay). Their antigen targets remain unknown. Sequencing was done on a sample of CD4+ T cells from blood, cultured in vitro. These receptors originate from a human donor who had recovered from COVID-19.

This chain links TRBV6-5 with TRBJ1-2, with 7 bases fitting TRBD1. Trimming cost V 4 bases and J 8 bases; bases outside gene matches: 10. Germline lookup yields CDR1 MNHEY and CDR2 SVGAGI. The CDR3 is 14 amino acids. CDR3 DNA: TGTGCCAGCAGTTTATCACAGGGGCAGAAAGGCTACACCTTC. This gives the protein CASSLSQGQKGYTF.

J is TRBJ2-7 and V is TRBV29-1, with 9 nucleotides matching TRBD1. The V gene's germline CDR1 is SQVTM and CDR2 ANQGSEA. This CDR3 is 14 amino acids long. Germline trimming cut 4 bases from V and 1 base from J; bases unmatched to any gene: 5. This chain's CDR3 is CSVAGQGRSYEQYF. CDR3 sequence (DNA): TGCAGCGTTGCAGGACAGGGGAGGTCCTACGAGCAGTACTTC.

This clonotype was observed a single time. V usage is TRBV5-1 and J usage is TRBJ2-1; D possibly corresponds to TRBD1 (7 bases). CDR1 SGHRS and CDR2 YFSETQ come from the germline V gene. The CDR3 sequence is 15 residues long. V was shortened by 4 bases and J by 2 bases, with 13 bases between the two germline ends. For the CDR3, the DNA is TGCGCCAGCAGCCCTCAGGGGGGTCCCTACAATGAGCAGTTCTTC. Translated: CASSPQGGPYNEQFF. Together with reference TRBV5-1 and TRBJ2-1, the CDR3 gives the full variable domain: KAGVTQTPRYLIKTRGQQVTLSCSPISGHRSVSWYQQTPGQGLQFLFEYFSETQRNKGNFPGRFSGRQFSNSRSEMNVSTLELGDSALYLCASSPQGGPYNEQFFGPGTRLTVL.

The chain joins TRBV20-1 to TRBJ2-3, with D tentatively TRBD1 or TRBD2 (5 bases each). Trimming pared 2 bases from V and 2 bases from J, leaving 14 bases between. The germline V gene encodes CDR1 DFQATT and CDR2 SNEGSKA (reference sequence). The CDR3 totals 15 residues. The CDR3 region has the DNA TGCAGTGCTAGACCCTCGGGACCGTACACAGATACGCAGTATTTT. Encoded protein: CSARPSGPYTDTQYF.

The chain recombines TRBV20-1 with TRBJ2-1; D might be TRBD2 (5 bases). V lost 6 bases, J lost 3 bases, and 18 bases lay in between. The CDR3 sequence is 15 residues long. CDR1 is DFQATT, CDR2 SNEGSKA, per germline (reference sequence). CDR3 amino acids: CSAVPLERNYNEQFF. The DNA for the CDR3 is TGCAGTGCCGTACCCTTAGAGCGGAACTACAATGAGCAGTTCTTC.

The chain uses TRBV7-9 and TRBJ2-1, with TRBD2 matching over 7 bases. J gave up 4 bases and V 1 base, and 4 bases lay outside the gene matches. Per germline, CDR1 SEHNR and CDR2 FQNEAQ (reference sequence). The CDR3 runs to 15 residues. The CDR3 coding sequence is TGTGCCAGCAGCTTAGGGCGGGAGTCGTACAATGAGCAGTTCTTC. Translating it yields CASSLGRESYNEQFF.

This rearrangement joins TRBV10-3 to TRBJ1-2, with D unclear. Germline V gene data show CDR1 as ENHRY and CDR2 as SYGVKD. The CDR3 is 15 residues long. Trimming stripped 3 bases from V and 3 bases from J, with 14 bases between. The CDR3 is CAISDLGGDDYGYTF. CDR3 bases: TGTGCCATCAGTGACCTGGGTGGGGATGACTATGGCTACACCTTC.

The chain has TRBV30 and TRBJ1-5, with 11 nucleotides matching TRBD1. The CDR3 runs 17 residues. The germline gives CDR1 GTSNPN, CDR2 SVGIG (reference sequence). V trimming: 0 bases; J trimming: 7 bases; junction bases outside the gene matches: 11. DNA for the CDR3: TGTGCCTGGAGTGTACCGGGGACAGGGGGTTTAGGGCAGCCCCAGCATTTT. Protein sequence: CAWSVPGTGGLGQPQHF.

The CDR3 sequence is CASRDGTAIETQYF. In DNA, the CDR3 is TGTGCCAGCAGAGATGGGACTGCCATAGAGACCCAGTACTTC. The chain links TRBV2 to TRBJ2-5, with TRBD2 as a possible D gene (6 bases). The germline gives CDR1 SNHLY, CDR2 FYNNEI. The CDR3 length is 14 residues. V lost 6 bases and J 4 bases, leaving 15 bases between the germline ends.

The chain couples TRBV28 to TRBJ1-5; D ambiguous. CDR3 length equals 16 residues. The V end lost 5 bases, the J end lost 4 bases, and 18 bases lay between the germline ends. Germline assignment: CDR1 MDHEN and CDR2 SYDVKM. The CDR3 DNA is TGTGCCAGCAGTAAAGGCCCCGTAGTCTCTAATCAGCCCCAGCATTTT. Protein sequence: CASSKGPVVSNQPQHF.

The rearrangement uses TRBV20-1 and TRBJ2-1, with 16 bases fitting TRBD2. Germline CDR1 and CDR2: DFQATT and SNEGSKA (reference sequence). This CDR3 is built from 16 residues. V was clipped by 1 base and J by 10 bases; unmatched bases: 7. CDR3 bases: TGCAGTGCTAGAGTCCAGGGACTAGCGGGAGGGGGAGAGCAGTTCTTC. Residues: CSARVQGLAGGGEQFF.